This T cell receptor beta chain was sequenced during a study of cytomegalovirus exposure and HLA in healthy donors. The study's findings and limits: Roughly even sequencing depth across donors was the assumption behind the presence/absence analyses.

Concerning this clone: What it binds is unknown.

Both 60 Vbeta primers and 13 Jbeta primers went into the PCR. This table comes from immunoSEQ multiplex PCR, and its TCRdb copy is limited to in-frame clones, with some not included. The sample carries 150,000 or so clones, over 70% recorded once. The length of the CDR3 is 16 residues. Germline V gene data show CDR1 as SGHTA and CDR2 as FQGNSA. The V and J ends lost 5 bases and 4 bases, in that order; junction bases with no gene match: 11. The clonotype originates from a man aged 50 or older in good health and CMV-seropositive. This rearrangement joins TRBV7-2 to TRBJ2-1, with TRBD2 identical over 7 bases. Input material: PBMCs. CDR3 coding DNA: TGTGCCAGCAGCGTCAATCTAGCGGTCAAATACAATGAGCAGTTCTTC. Protein sequence: CASSVNLAVKYNEQFF.